This TCR beta chain derives from a study of control samples from healthy donors and cancer patients. Per germline, CDR1 MNHEY and CDR2 SMNVEV (reference sequence). Trimming took 4 bases from V and 5 from J, leaving 17 bases between them. The CDR3 is made up of 15 amino acids. Sequencing used immunoSEQ multiplex PCR; TCRdb keeps in-frame clones, though not all of them. The sample carries 130,000 or so clones, 85% to 90% recorded once. The sequence was collected from a man between 45 and 60 years old with head and neck cancer. The chain recombines TRBV27 with TRBJ1-2; tentative D call: TRBD1 (6 bases). Sequenced material: PBMCs. CDR3 DNA: TGTGCCAGCAGTTCTCAGGGGAGAGGTGATTATGGCTACACCTTC. The encoded protein is CASSSQGRGDYGYTF.